Below are 23 T cell receptor beta chains sequenced from a single sample in a study of post-analysis software for immune sequencing data. The antigens these receptors bind are not known. Each TCR beta cDNA library carried unique molecular identifiers. TCRdb passed the PCR reads through MiXCR, listing each CDR3 protein once. The sample records about 770,000 distinct CDR3 sequences, around 46% being singletons. General study results and limits: With TRBV5-6, TRBV5-1 and TRBV20-1 included, five TRBV segments were more frequent in patients than in controls.

Sequences were obtained from blood. These receptors all come from a girl aged 10 to 17 with multiple sclerosis.

The chain carries TRBV20-1 and TRBJ2-3; D may be TRBD1 or TRBD2 (5 bases each). This CDR3 is built from 16 residues. Trimming removed 6 bases from V and 1 base from J, with 20 bases in between. In germline, CDR1 is DFQATT, CDR2 SNEGSKA (reference sequence). CDR3 coding DNA: TGCAGTGCACCGGGACGGATGACGTTTGGCACAGATACGCAGTATTTT. Amino acids: CSAPGRMTFGTDTQYF.

This clonotype turned up a few times. The V gene is TRBV6-6, the J gene TRBJ2-3, with D tentatively TRBD2 (5 bases). CDR3 length: 13 residues. Germline V lookup: CDR1 MNHNY, CDR2 SVGAGI (reference sequence). With 8 bases removed from V and 0 bases from J, the gap between germline ends came to 9 bases. The chain's CDR3 is CASGRRSTDTQYF. Written as DNA, the CDR3 is TGTGCCAGCGGGAGACGAAGCACAGATACGCAGTATTTT.

The gene calls are TRBV24-1 and TRBJ2-5; 13 bases map to TRBD2. Unmatched junction bases numbered 6, after V lost 5 bases and J lost 1 base. The CDR3 spans 17 residues. CDR1 KGHDR and CDR2 SFDVKD come from the germline V gene. CDR3 amino acids: CATSVKGTSGAQETQYF. The CDR3, as DNA: TGTGCCACCAGTGTAAAGGGGACTAGCGGGGCCCAAGAGACCCAGTACTTC.

This clonotype was detected only a few times. V is TRBV9 and J is TRBJ1-5, with D perhaps matching TRBD1 (5 bases). The CDR3 is 15 amino acids. The germline CDR1 and CDR2 sequences are SGDLS and YYNGEE. V shed 3 bases and J shed 1 base, with 11 bases lying between them. The DNA for the CDR3 is TGTGCCAGCAGCGCGGGACCCTTGAGCAATCAGCCCCAGCATTTT. The encoded protein is CASSAGPLSNQPQHF.

This chain connects TRBV7-9 to TRBJ1-2, with 7 nucleotides matching TRBD1. After removal of 2 bases from V and 8 bases from J, the junction contained 11 bases not matched to a gene. This CDR3 comprises 15 residues. Looked up from germline, CDR1 is SEHNR and CDR2 is FQNEAQ (reference sequence). CDR3 DNA: TGTGCCAGCAGCTTAAATTCCCCGACAGGGAAGGGCTACACCTTC. Encoded protein: CASSLNSPTGKGYTF.

The chain carries TRBV13 and TRBJ2-1; TRBD2 matches at 14 bases. The V gene end was trimmed by 4 bases and the J gene end by 0 bases; junction bases not matched to a gene: 8. This CDR3 spans 19 amino acids. Germline V gene sequence: CDR1 PRHDT, CDR2 FYEKMQ (reference sequence). CDR3 loop: CASSSGTSGSQSSYNEQFF. Written as DNA, the CDR3 is TGTGCCAGCAGCTCCGGGACTAGCGGGAGCCAGAGCTCCTACAATGAGCAGTTCTTC.

V is TRBV5-6 and J is TRBJ1-5, with D hard to call. The CDR3 is 13 residues long. Germline values: CDR1 SGHDT, CDR2 YYEEEE. V lost 4 bases and J lost 4, with 9 bases in between. CDR3 DNA sequence: TGTGCCAGCAGCCAATTCTCAAATCAGCCCCAGCATTTT. This translates into CASSQFSNQPQHF.

This clonotype was observed a handful of times. For the CDR3, the DNA is TGCGCCAGCAGCTCAAGTCGGACCCTAACGAATACTGAAGCTTTCTTT. Protein product: CASSSSRTLTNTEAFF. The rearrangement joins TRBV5-1 to TRBJ1-1, with D uncertain. V lost 3 bases and J lost 5, with 20 bases in between. This CDR3 is built from 16 residues. CDR1 and CDR2 (germline): SGHRS, YFSETQ.

This rearrangement joins TRBV7-9 to TRBJ2-3; TRBD2 aligns across 9 bases. CDR1 is SEHNR and CDR2 is FQNEAQ in the germline V gene (reference sequence). V lost 5 bases to trimming and J lost 6 bases; unmatched junction nucleotides: 12. The CDR3 is 16 amino acids. The CDR3 sequence: CASSPGTLAGTDTQYF. CDR3 DNA: TGTGCCAGCAGCCCCGGTACCCTAGCGGGAACGGATACGCAGTATTTT. The full variable domain, its missing parts supplied by reference TRBV7-9 and TRBJ2-3, is DTGVSQNPRHKITKRGQNVTFRCDPISEHNRLYWYRQTLGQGPEFLTYFQNEAQLEKSRLLSDRFSAERPKGSFSTLEIQRTEQGDSAMYLCASSPGTLAGTDTQYFGPGTRLTVL.

For the CDR3, the DNA is TGCAACGCCCAGACGGGACCCTATGAAGCTTTCTTT. It codes for CNAQTGPYEAFF. V gene TRBV29-1 combines with J gene TRBJ1-1, with D tentatively TRBD1 (5 bases). The germline V gene encodes CDR1 SQVTM and CDR2 ANQGSEA. This CDR3 comprises 12 residues.

The rearrangement uses TRBV12-3 or TRBV12-4 and TRBJ2-7, with D possibly being TRBD2 (6 bases). This CDR3 has 13 amino acids. Trimming took 6 bases from V and 4 from J, leaving 13 bases between them. In nucleotides, the CDR3 is TGTGCCAGCAGAGGAGGGGATGGGTACGAGCAGTACTTC. Amino acids: CASRGGDGYEQYF.

This chain links TRBV29-1 with TRBJ2-7; 11 bases are a match to TRBD1. Germline CDR1 SQVTM, CDR2 ANQGSEA. CDR3 length equals 13 residues. The ends lost 2 bases at V and 5 bases at J; junction bases unmatched: 2. The CDR3, as DNA: TGCAGCGTTGAATGGACAGGGGGCCACGAGCAGTACTTC. It yields the protein CSVEWTGGHEQYF.

The chain combines TRBV6-5 with TRBJ2-4; possibly TRBD1 for D (5 bases). The J call may be mistaken, given a closer DNA end match to TRBJ2-7. Germline V gene lookup returns CDR1 MNHEY and CDR2 SVGAGI. This CDR3 comprises 17 residues. CDR3 sequence: CASSYRPAGILSYEQYF. The CDR3, as DNA: TGTGCCAGCAGTTACCGTCCGGCAGGGATCCTCTCCTACGAGCAGTACTTC.

The chain couples TRBV12-3 or TRBV12-4 to TRBJ1-1, with D uncertain. The CDR3 spans 14 residues. Trimming took off 3 bases at V and 8 bases at J, with 16 bases between the two ends. CDR3 in amino acids: CASSFGQAPGEAFF. The CDR3 bases are TGTGCCAGCAGTTTTGGGCAGGCTCCGGGGGAAGCTTTCTTT.

CDR3 loop: CASGTGNYNEQFF. The CDR3 region has the DNA TGCGCCAGCGGAACGGGTAACTACAATGAGCAGTTCTTC. The rearrangement uses TRBV10-2 and TRBJ2-1; D is uncertain. Germline V CDR1 and CDR2: WSHSY, SAAADI. The CDR3 length is 13 residues. V dropped 8 bases and J dropped 3 bases, with 11 bases sitting between them.

This chain uses TRBV12-3 or TRBV12-4 with TRBJ1-4; 8 bases map to TRBD1. This CDR3 spans 16 amino acids. The J segment lost 7 bases and the V segment lost 4 bases, leaving 11 bases of the junction unmatched. The DNA of the CDR3 is TGTGCCAGCAGTTCGATATCGACAGGGGCGGGTGAAAAACTGTTTTTT. Translation: CASSSISTGAGEKLFF.

This clonotype was seen a handful of times. This rearrangement joins TRBV12-5 to TRBJ1-1; maybe TRBD1 (6 bases). The CDR3 has 13 residues. The V end lost 1 base, the J end lost 7 bases, and 10 bases lay between the germline ends. Per the germline V gene, CDR1 is LGHNT and CDR2 is FRNRAP. CDR3 DNA: TGTGCTAGTGGTTTGGACCCGACAGGTGAAGCTTTCTTT. Translated: CASGLDPTGEAFF.

This sequence joins TRBV20-1 and TRBJ2-1; 9 bases line up with TRBD2. The CDR3 has 14 amino acids. CDR1 is DFQATT, CDR2 SNEGSKA, per germline (reference sequence). The junction had 12 bases not matched to a gene; V was cut back by 5 bases and J by 10 bases. The CDR3 here is CSAFAGGRLFEQFF. CDR3 nucleotide sequence: TGCAGTGCTTTCGCGGGGGGGAGGCTGTTCGAGCAGTTCTTC.

J is TRBJ1-2 and V is TRBV20-1; D is ambiguous. Germline CDR1 DFQATT, CDR2 SNEGSKA (reference sequence). This CDR3 contains 13 residues. V lost 0 bases and J 7 bases, leaving 12 bases between the germline ends. For the CDR3, the DNA is TGCAGTGCTAGAGATCCAAGAAGGATTGGCTACACCTTC. This gives the protein CSARDPRRIGYTF.

This clonotype was counted a few times. The chain has TRBV6-1 and TRBJ2-5; 7 positions agree with TRBD1. Germline V gene data show CDR1 as MNHNS and CDR2 as SASEGT. CDR3 length equals 17 residues. J lost 5 bases, V lost 6 bases, and 18 bases had no gene match. The CDR3 DNA reads TGTGCCAGCAGGCGCAGCTTGGACAGGTATACCCAGGAGACCCAGTACTTC. Translation: CASRRSLDRYTQETQYF.

The CDR3 DNA sequence: TGTGCCAGCAGTTATACAGACGCTCCCCAGTACGAGCAGTACTTC. This sequence encodes CASSYTDAPQYEQYF. The V gene is TRBV2, the J gene TRBJ2-7; D uncertain. V was shortened by 5 bases and J by 4 bases, with 18 bases between the two germline ends. The CDR3 has 15 amino acids. Germline CDR1 SNHLY, CDR2 FYNNEI.

The chain employs TRBV20-1 and TRBJ2-7, with D uncertain. V was pared by 3 bases and J by 5 bases, with 17 bases between. The CDR3 has 14 amino acids. CDR1 and CDR2 (germline): DFQATT, SNEGSKA (reference sequence). CDR3 bases: TGCAGTGCTAGTTTCGGCCCCGGGCTAAACGAGCAGTACTTC. Protein sequence: CSASFGPGLNEQYF.

This clonotype was detected ten times or more. The chain has TRBV29-1 and TRBJ2-7; D possibly uses TRBD1 or TRBD2 (5 bases each). V dropped 4 bases and J dropped 7 bases, with 20 bases sitting between them. Per germline, CDR1 SQVTM and CDR2 ANQGSEA. There are 14 residues in the CDR3. CDR3 amino acids: CSVGGTLAGSEQYF. The CDR3, as DNA: TGCAGCGTTGGTGGGACGCTGGCAGGGAGTGAGCAGTACTTC.